The next 21 T cell receptor beta chains were all read from a single sample in a study of shared clonotypes between healthy human individuals. The method was immunoSEQ multiplex PCR; TCRdb's version includes in-frame clones alone and lacks a portion of them. The sample holds 2 million to 3 million clones; roughly 93% are singletons and the top ten take about 0.39%. Sequenced material: naive CD4+ T cells from PBMCs. Specified subset: CD45RA+ positively selected. The receptors stem from a man between 18 and 35 years old in good health. Some clones in this sample may be carry-over from other donors' samples.

In this sample, this clone turned up once. This chain uses TRBV2 with TRBJ2-3; 7 bases are a match to TRBD1. CDR1 is SNHLY and CDR2 is FYNNEI in the germline V gene. V trimming: 1 base; J trimming: 4 bases; junction bases outside the gene matches: 2. The length of the CDR3 is 14 residues. CDR3 loop: CASSEGGGPDTQYF. CDR3 DNA sequence: TGTGCCAGCAGTGAAGGAGGGGGCCCAGATACGCAGTATTTT.

The chain uses TRBV29-1 and TRBJ1-2, with 8 bases that match TRBD1. The junction had 3 bases not matched to a gene; V was cut back by 4 bases and J by 2 bases. CDR3 length: 13 amino acids. The germline V gene encodes CDR1 SQVTM and CDR2 ANQGSEA. The CDR3 region is CSVVDRANYGYTF. In DNA, the CDR3 is TGCAGCGTTGTGGACAGGGCGAACTATGGCTACACCTTC.

The chain employs TRBV6-5 and TRBJ2-4, with D tentatively TRBD1 (6 bases). The CDR3 loop spans 16 amino acids. Between the trimmed V and J ends, which lost 2 bases and 0 bases, there was a span of 11 bases. From germline, CDR1 is MNHEY and CDR2 SVGAGI. Written as DNA, the CDR3 is TGTGCCAGCAGTTACGGCACCAGGGGAGCCAAAAACATTCAGTACTTC. This gives the protein CASSYGTRGAKNIQYF.

V is TRBV5-4 and J is TRBJ2-7, with TRBD1 matching 10 bases. This CDR3 has 14 amino acids. V lost 4 bases and J lost 3; bases outside the gene matches: 4. The germline CDR1 and CDR2 sequences are SGHNT and YYREEE (reference sequence). The CDR3 region has the DNA TGTGCCAGCAGCCCCGGGACAGGGGACTACGAGCAGTACTTC. Amino acid sequence: CASSPGTGDYEQYF.

The chain carries TRBV29-1 and TRBJ2-7; TRBD2 agrees at 8 bases. CDR3 length equals 16 residues. Germline V lookup: CDR1 SQVTM, CDR2 ANQGSEA. J lost 1 base, V lost 0 bases, and 8 bases had no gene match. The CDR3 here is CSVEDKAGAGSYEQYF. The CDR3 DNA follows: TGCAGCGTTGAAGATAAAGCGGGAGCAGGGTCCTACGAGCAGTACTTC.

This rearrangement joins TRBV29-1 to TRBJ2-2; no firm D call. The V gene lost 7 bases and the J gene lost 2 bases, with 14 bases spanning the gap. This CDR3 has 14 residues. From germline, CDR1 is SQVTM and CDR2 ANQGSEA. In DNA form, the CDR3 reads TGCAGCGCTGAGGCCAGGCCTAACACCGGGGAGCTGTTTTTT. Translating it yields CSAEARPNTGELFF.

The rearrangement uses TRBV28 and TRBJ2-7; D remains ambiguous. Germline V lookup: CDR1 MDHEN, CDR2 SYDVKM. This CDR3 region has 13 residues. V lost 7 bases, J lost 2 bases, and 12 bases lay in between. CDR3: CASTHTQTYEQYF. The CDR3 bases are TGTGCCAGCACCCATACACAAACCTACGAGCAGTACTTC.

V gene TRBV6-6 combines with J gene TRBJ2-3, with D tentatively TRBD2 (6 bases). Trimming pared 10 bases from V and 8 bases from J, leaving 19 bases between. The CDR3 length is 13 residues. Germline V gene sequence: CDR1 MNHNY, CDR2 SVGAGI (reference sequence). The CDR3 DNA reads as TGTGCCACCACGGGAGCCCCTAGGGGTACGCAGTATTTT. This encodes CATTGAPRGTQYF.

A word on this clone: This specimen includes other DNA sequences encoding the same CDR3. The rearrangement joins TRBV9 to TRBJ2-1; D might be TRBD2 (6 bases). The V gene lost 0 bases and the J gene lost 1 base, with 8 bases spanning the gap. The germline gives CDR1 SGDLS, CDR2 YYNGEE. The CDR3 is 15 amino acids. CDR3 sequence reads: CASSVAGGSYNEQFF. CDR3 in DNA: TGTGCCAGCAGCGTAGCTGGGGGGTCCTACAATGAGCAGTTCTTC.

The genes are TRBV6-5 and TRBJ1-1; tentatively, D is TRBD1 (5 bases). The CDR3 consists of 14 residues. The germline V and J ends were trimmed by 6 bases and 3 bases, with 14 bases remaining between them. Germline V gives CDR1 MNHEY, CDR2 SVGAGI. CDR3 coding DNA: TGTGCCAGCAGATCAGAAACAGGTTACACTGAAGCTTTCTTT. Translating gives CASRSETGYTEAFF.

The chain joins TRBV4-2 to TRBJ2-7; 7 bases match TRBD2. V was pared by 1 base and J by 0 bases, with 9 bases of the junction left unmatched. The CDR3 covers 17 residues. The germline CDR1 and CDR2 sequences are LGHNA and YNFKEQ. This CDR3 reads CASSQVHGGGGSYEQYF. CDR3 DNA sequence: TGTGCCAGCAGCCAAGTACACGGAGGCGGGGGCTCCTACGAGCAGTACTTC.

The chain uses TRBV19 and TRBJ2-7; D gene ambiguous. V gave up 2 bases and J gave up 6 bases, with 14 bases separating them. CDR3 size: 14 residues. CDR1 is LNHDA, CDR2 SQIVND, per germline (reference sequence). The CDR3: CASSITPQLREQYF. CDR3 coding DNA: TGTGCCAGTAGTATAACCCCACAGCTACGCGAGCAGTACTTC.

This chain links TRBV18 with TRBJ1-5; 7 nucleotides line up with TRBD1. CDR1 and CDR2 from the germline V gene are KGHSH and LQKENI. The ends lost 6 bases at V and 7 bases at J; junction bases unmatched: 12. This CDR3 is built from 15 residues. The CDR3 region has the DNA TGTGCCAGCTCCCCGGAGGCAGGGGGTTACCAGCCCCAGCATTTT. Amino acid sequence: CASSPEAGGYQPQHF.

In the case of this clone: This same CDR3 is encoded by further DNA sequences in the sample. The J gene is TRBJ1-5, the V gene TRBV28; D remains ambiguous. Per the germline V gene, CDR1 is MDHEN and CDR2 is SYDVKM. CDR3 length: 12 residues. V was clipped by 6 bases and J by 6 bases, with 9 bases between them. The CDR3 DNA reads TGTGCCAGCAGCCCGGTGGGTCAGCCCCAGCATTTT. This gives the protein CASSPVGQPQHF.

As to this clone: The identical CDR3 is also encoded by other nucleotide sequences in the sample. The V and J genes are TRBV19 and TRBJ1-5; D might be TRBD1 (6 bases). The CDR3 runs 14 residues. V dropped 4 bases and J dropped 1 base, with 8 bases sitting between them. Germline V lookup: CDR1 LNHDA, CDR2 SQIVND (reference sequence). The CDR3 reads CASSTRGSNQPQHF. The CDR3 coding sequence is TGTGCCAGTAGTACCAGGGGAAGCAATCAGCCCCAGCATTTT.

The chain couples TRBV27 to TRBJ2-3, with 8 bases matching TRBD2. This CDR3 spans 14 amino acids. With V trimmed by 6 bases and J by 1 base, 3 bases remained unmatched. CDR1 MNHEY and CDR2 SMNVEV come from the germline V gene (reference sequence). The CDR3 loop is CASRILAGTDTQYF. In DNA form, the CDR3 reads TGTGCCAGCAGAATACTAGCGGGCACAGATACGCAGTATTTT.

The V gene is TRBV5-6, the J gene TRBJ2-5, with 11 positions matching TRBD2. The end of the DNA is better explained by TRBJ2-7, so the J call may be wrong. The germline gives CDR1 SGHDT, CDR2 YYEEEE. The CDR3 spans 15 residues. This CDR3 reads CASSIRLAGPYEQYF. CDR3 bases: TGTGCCAGCAGCATAAGACTAGCGGGACCCTACGAGCAGTACTTC.

The chain employs TRBV30 and TRBJ1-1, with D perhaps matching TRBD1 (5 bases). The CDR3 length is 13 residues. Trimming stripped 3 bases from V and 1 base from J, with 9 bases between. CDR1 GTSNPN and CDR2 SVGIG come from the germline V gene (reference sequence). This CDR3 reads CAWSGHSNTEAFF. CDR3 bases: TGTGCCTGGAGCGGACATTCGAACACTGAAGCTTTCTTT.

V gene TRBV7-2 combines with J gene TRBJ2-3; D is perhaps TRBD2 (6 bases). This CDR3 has 14 residues. Per germline, CDR1 SGHTA and CDR2 FQGNSA. Trimming left V 4 bases short and J 2 bases short, with 10 bases between. The CDR3 sequence is CASSSEGNTDTQYF. CDR3 coding DNA: TGTGCCAGCAGCTCGGAGGGCAACACAGATACGCAGTATTTT.

Only one count was recorded for this clone. The rearrangement uses TRBV10-2 and TRBJ1-4; D may be TRBD1 (5 bases). The germline V gene encodes CDR1 WSHSY and CDR2 SAAADI. The CDR3 runs to 15 residues. The V end was cut by 2 bases, the J end by 2 bases, with 9 bases between. DNA of the CDR3: TGCGCCAGCAGTGAGAAGGGACGGACTAATGAAAAACTGTTTTTT. Its translation is CASSEKGRTNEKLFF.

The V call is TRBV7-6, the J call TRBJ1-2, with unresolved D. Germline V gene lookup returns CDR1 SGHVS and CDR2 FNYEAQ. The CDR3 sequence is 12 residues long. Trimming shortened V by 2 bases and J by 4 bases, and 5 bases separated the two germline ends. CDR3 amino acids: CASSLYGYGYTF. Written as DNA, the CDR3 is TGTGCCAGCAGCTTATACGGCTATGGCTACACCTTC.